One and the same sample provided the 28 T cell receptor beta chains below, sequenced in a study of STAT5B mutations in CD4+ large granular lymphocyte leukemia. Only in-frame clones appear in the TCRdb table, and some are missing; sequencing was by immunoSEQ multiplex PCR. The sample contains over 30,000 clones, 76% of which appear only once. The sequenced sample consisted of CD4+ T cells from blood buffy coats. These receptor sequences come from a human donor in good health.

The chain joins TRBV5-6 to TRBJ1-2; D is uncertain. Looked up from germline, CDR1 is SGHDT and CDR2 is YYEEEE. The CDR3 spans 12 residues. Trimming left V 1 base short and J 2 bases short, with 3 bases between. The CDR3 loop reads CASSLYNYGYTF. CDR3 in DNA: TGTGCCAGCAGCTTGTACAACTATGGCTACACCTTC.

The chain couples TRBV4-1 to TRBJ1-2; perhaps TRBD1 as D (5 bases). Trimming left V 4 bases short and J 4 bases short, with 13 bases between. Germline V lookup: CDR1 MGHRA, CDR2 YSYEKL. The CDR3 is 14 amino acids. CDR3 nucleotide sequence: TGCGCCAGCAGCCGGGAGGGTCAGGGCTATGGCTACACCTTC. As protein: CASSREGQGYGYTF.

The CDR3 DNA is TGCGCCAGCAGCTTCCGGACTAGCGAAGAGACCCAGTACTTC. It encodes CASSFRTSEETQYF. The V and J genes are TRBV5-1 and TRBJ2-5; 9 bases fit TRBD2. Trimming removed 2 bases from V and 3 bases from J; junction bases left unmatched: 2. Germline V gene lookup returns CDR1 SGHRS and CDR2 YFSETQ. This CDR3 spans 14 amino acids.

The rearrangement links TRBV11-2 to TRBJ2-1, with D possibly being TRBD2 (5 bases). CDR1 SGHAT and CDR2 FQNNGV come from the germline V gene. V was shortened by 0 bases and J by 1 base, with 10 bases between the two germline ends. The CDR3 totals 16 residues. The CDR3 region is CASSLDGLASYNEQFF. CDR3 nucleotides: TGTGCCAGCAGCTTAGACGGGCTAGCATCCTACAATGAGCAGTTCTTC.

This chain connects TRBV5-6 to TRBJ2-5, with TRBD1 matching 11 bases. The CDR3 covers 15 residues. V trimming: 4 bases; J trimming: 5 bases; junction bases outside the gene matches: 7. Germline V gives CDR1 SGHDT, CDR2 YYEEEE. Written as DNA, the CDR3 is TGTGCCAGCAGCGGGGGCGGGACAGGGGGGGAGACCCAGTACTTC. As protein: CASSGGGTGGETQYF. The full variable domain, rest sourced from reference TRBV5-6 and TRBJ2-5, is DAGVTQSPTHLIKTRGQQVTLRCSPKSGHDTVSWYQQALGQGPQFIFQYYEEEERQRGNFPDRFSGHQFPNYSSELNVNALLLGDSALYLCASSGGGTGGETQYFGPGTRLLVL.

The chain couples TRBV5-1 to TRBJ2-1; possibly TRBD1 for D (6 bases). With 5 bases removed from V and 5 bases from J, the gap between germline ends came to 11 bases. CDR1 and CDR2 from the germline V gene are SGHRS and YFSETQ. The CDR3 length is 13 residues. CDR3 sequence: CASRATGNNEQFF. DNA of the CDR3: TGCGCCAGCAGGGCTACAGGGAACAATGAGCAGTTCTTC.

CDR3 sequence reads: CASSLAGQQGLNTEAFF. For the CDR3, the DNA is TGTGCCAGCAGCTTGGCAGGTCAACAGGGGCTGAACACTGAAGCTTTCTTT. The chain carries TRBV5-6 and TRBJ1-1; 7 nucleotides align to TRBD1. Germline V lookup: CDR1 SGHDT, CDR2 YYEEEE. The CDR3 extends over 17 amino acids. The V segment lost 0 bases and the J segment 0 bases; nucleotides outside the gene matches: 8. Supplemented by reference TRBV5-6 and TRBJ1-1, the full variable domain reads DAGVTQSPTHLIKTRGQQVTLRCSPKSGHDTVSWYQQALGQGPQFIFQYYEEEERQRGNFPDRFSGHQFPNYSSELNVNALLLGDSALYLCASSLAGQQGLNTEAFFGQGTRLTVV.

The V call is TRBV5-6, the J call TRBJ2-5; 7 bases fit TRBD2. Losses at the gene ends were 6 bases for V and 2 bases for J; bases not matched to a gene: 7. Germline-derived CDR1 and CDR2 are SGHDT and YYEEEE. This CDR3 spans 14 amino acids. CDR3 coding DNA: TGTGCCAGCACTTTGGGGAGGGTGCAAGAGACCCAGTACTTC. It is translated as CASTLGRVQETQYF.

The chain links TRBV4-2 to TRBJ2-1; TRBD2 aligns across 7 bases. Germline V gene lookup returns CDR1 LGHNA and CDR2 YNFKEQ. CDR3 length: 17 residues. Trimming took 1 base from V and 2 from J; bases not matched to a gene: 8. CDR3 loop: CASSQVRAGTTYNEQFF. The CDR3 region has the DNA TGTGCCAGCAGCCAAGTTCGGGCCGGGACTACCTACAATGAGCAGTTCTTC.

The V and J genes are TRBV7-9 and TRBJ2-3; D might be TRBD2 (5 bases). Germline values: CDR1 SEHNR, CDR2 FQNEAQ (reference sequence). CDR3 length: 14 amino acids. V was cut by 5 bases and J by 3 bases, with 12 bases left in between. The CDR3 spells CASSQTRGTDTQYF. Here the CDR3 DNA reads TGTGCCAGCAGCCAAACGAGAGGGACAGATACGCAGTATTTT.

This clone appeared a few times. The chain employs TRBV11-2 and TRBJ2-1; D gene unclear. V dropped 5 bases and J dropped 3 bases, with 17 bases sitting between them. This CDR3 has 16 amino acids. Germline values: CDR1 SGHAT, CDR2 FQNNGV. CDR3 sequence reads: CASSLRGPDLYNEQFF. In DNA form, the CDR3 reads TGTGCCAGCAGCCTTAGAGGTCCAGATCTCTACAATGAGCAGTTCTTC.

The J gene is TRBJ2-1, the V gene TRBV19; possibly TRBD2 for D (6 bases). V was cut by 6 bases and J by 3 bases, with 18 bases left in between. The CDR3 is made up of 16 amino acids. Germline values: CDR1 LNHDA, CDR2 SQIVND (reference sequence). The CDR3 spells CASSQRSGPIYNEQFF. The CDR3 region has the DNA TGTGCCAGTAGCCAACGGAGCGGGCCGATCTACAATGAGCAGTTCTTC.

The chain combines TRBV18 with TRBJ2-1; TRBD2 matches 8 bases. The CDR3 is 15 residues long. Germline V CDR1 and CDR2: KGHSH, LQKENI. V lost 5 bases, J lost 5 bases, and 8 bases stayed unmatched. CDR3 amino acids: CASSNSGIRDNEQFF. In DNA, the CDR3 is TGTGCCAGCTCAAATAGCGGGATTCGGGACAATGAGCAGTTCTTC.

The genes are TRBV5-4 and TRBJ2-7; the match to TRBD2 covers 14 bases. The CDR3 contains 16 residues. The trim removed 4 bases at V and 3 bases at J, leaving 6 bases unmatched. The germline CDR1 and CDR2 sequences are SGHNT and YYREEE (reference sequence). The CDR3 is CASSPRLAGGLYEQYF. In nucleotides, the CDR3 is TGTGCCAGCAGCCCCAGACTAGCGGGGGGGCTCTACGAGCAGTACTTC.

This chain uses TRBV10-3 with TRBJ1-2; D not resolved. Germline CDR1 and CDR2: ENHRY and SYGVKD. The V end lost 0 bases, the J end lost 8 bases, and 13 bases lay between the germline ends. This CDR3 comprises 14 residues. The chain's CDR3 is CAISESEGGGGYTF. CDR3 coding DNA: TGTGCCATCAGTGAGTCGGAAGGAGGTGGGGGCTACACCTTC.

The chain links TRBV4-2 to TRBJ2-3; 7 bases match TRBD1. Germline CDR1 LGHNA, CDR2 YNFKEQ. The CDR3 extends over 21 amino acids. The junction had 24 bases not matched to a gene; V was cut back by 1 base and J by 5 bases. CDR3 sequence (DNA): TGTGCCAGCAGCCAAGTTCAGGCAGGGGGAATAAAGCGGACTCGGGGAGATACGCAGTATTTT. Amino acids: CASSQVQAGGIKRTRGDTQYF.

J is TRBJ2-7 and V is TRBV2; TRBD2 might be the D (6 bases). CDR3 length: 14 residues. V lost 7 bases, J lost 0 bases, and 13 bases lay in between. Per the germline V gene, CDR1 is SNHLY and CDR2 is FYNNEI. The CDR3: CASKPGLNSYEQYF. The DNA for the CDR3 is TGTGCCAGCAAGCCGGGACTTAACTCCTACGAGCAGTACTTC.

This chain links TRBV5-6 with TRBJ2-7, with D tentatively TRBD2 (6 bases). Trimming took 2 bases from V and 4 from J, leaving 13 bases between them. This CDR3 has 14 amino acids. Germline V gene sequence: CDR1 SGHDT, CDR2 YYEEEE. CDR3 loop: CASSFLSGGYEQYF. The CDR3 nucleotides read TGTGCCAGCAGCTTTTTATCCGGGGGTTACGAGCAGTACTTC.

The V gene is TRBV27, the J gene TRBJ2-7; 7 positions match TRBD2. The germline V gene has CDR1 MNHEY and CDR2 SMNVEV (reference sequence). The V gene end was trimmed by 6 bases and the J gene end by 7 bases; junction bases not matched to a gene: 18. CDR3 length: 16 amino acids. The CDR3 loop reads CASRSLLLAGVSEQYF. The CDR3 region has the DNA TGTGCCAGCAGGTCACTCCTACTCGCGGGAGTGTCTGAGCAGTACTTC.

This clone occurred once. The CDR3 spells CASSEGWGSPRYPDTQYF. The CDR3 DNA follows: TGTGCCAGCAGTGAAGGGTGGGGTTCTCCTCGATATCCAGATACGCAGTATTTT. The V and J genes are TRBV6-1 and TRBJ2-3; D call uncertain. The V gene lost 1 base and the J gene lost 4 bases, with 21 bases spanning the gap. Germline-derived CDR1 and CDR2 are MNHNS and SASEGT. The CDR3 has 18 residues.

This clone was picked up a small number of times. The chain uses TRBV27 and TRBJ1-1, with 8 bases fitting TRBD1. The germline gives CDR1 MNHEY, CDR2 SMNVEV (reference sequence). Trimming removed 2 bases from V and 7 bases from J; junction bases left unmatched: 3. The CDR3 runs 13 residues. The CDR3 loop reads CASSLRGTGEAFF. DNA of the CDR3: TGTGCCAGCAGTTTACGAGGGACAGGTGAAGCTTTCTTT.

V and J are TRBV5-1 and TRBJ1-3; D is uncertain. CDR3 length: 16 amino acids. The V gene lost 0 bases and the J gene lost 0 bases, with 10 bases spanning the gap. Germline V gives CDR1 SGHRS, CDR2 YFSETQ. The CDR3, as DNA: TGCGCCAGCAGCTTGGCCCAGAGTACCTCTGGAAACACCATATATTTT. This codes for CASSLAQSTSGNTIYF.

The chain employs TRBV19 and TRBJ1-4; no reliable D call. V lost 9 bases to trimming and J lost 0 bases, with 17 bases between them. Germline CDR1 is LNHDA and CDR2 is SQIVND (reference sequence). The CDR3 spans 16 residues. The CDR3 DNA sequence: TGTGCCAGCCTCGGGCGTCACGCTGCAACTAATGAAAAACTGTTTTTT. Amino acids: CASLGRHAATNEKLFF.

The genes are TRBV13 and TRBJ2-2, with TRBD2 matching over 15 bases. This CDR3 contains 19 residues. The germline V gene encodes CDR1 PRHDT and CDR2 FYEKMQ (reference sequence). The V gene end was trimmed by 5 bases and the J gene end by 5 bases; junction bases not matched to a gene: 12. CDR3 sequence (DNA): TGTGCCAGCAGCCCCGGACTAGCGGGAGGGCCACGAAGGACCGGGGAGCTGTTTTTT. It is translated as CASSPGLAGGPRRTGELFF. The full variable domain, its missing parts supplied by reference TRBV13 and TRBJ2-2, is AAGVIQSPRHLIKEKRETATLKCYPIPRHDTVYWYQQGPGQDPQFLISFYEKMQSDKGSIPDRFSAQQFSDYHSELNMSSLELGDSALYFCASSPGLAGGPRRTGELFFGEGSRLTVL.

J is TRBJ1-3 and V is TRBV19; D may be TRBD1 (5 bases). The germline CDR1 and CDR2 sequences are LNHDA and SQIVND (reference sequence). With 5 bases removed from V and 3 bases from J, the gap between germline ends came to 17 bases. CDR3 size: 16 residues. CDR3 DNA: TGTGCCAGTAGTCTCACACCCCCCGGGGGTGGAAACACCATATATTTT. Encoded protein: CASSLTPPGGGNTIYF. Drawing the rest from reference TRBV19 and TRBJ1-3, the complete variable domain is DGGITQSPKYLFRKEGQNVTLSCEQNLNHDAMYWYRQDPGQGLRLIYYSQIVNDFQKGDIAEGYSVSREKKESFPLTVTSAQKNPTAFYLCASSLTPPGGGNTIYFGEGSWLTVV.

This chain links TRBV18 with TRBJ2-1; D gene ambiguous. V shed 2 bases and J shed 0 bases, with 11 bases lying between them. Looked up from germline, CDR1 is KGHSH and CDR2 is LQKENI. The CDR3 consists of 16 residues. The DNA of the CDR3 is TGTGCCAGCTCACCAAATCAGGAGAGCTCCTACAATGAGCAGTTCTTC. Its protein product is CASSPNQESSYNEQFF.

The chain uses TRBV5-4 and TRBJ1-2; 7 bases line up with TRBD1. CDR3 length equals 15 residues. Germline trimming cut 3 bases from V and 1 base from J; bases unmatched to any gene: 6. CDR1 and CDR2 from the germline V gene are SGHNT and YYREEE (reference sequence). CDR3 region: CASSSPRGRNYGYTF. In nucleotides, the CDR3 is TGTGCCAGCAGCTCCCCGAGGGGGCGTAACTATGGCTACACCTTC.

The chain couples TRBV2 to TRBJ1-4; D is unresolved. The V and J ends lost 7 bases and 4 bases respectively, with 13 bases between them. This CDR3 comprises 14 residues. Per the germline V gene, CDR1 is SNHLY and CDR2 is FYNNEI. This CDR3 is CASKRFLGNEKLFF. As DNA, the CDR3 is TGTGCCAGCAAGAGGTTTCTAGGTAATGAAAAACTGTTTTTT.